The TCR beta chain under discussion was sequenced for a study of T-cell reconstitution after alpha-beta-depleted transplantation in children (TCRdb year 2016). As for the study more broadly: The study quantitatively tracked T-cell immune reconstitution after TCRalphabeta/CD19-depleted allogeneic hematopoietic cell transplantation in children using TCR repertoire profiling.

The library was made by PCR. For sequencing, an Illumina HiSeq 2500 was employed. TCR library preparation used molecular barcoding, with unique molecular identifiers applied to normalize quantification of the TCRbeta repertoire. The raw public data were reprocessed by TCRdb itself: fastp quality trimming at Q25, MiXCR clonotype calling, in-frame beta chains only. Entries are consolidated by CDR3 protein sequence, retaining the most common genes and DNA. Here the sample has more than 550,000 distinct CDR3 sequences; under 12% occur a single time. The ten largest clones capture about 4% of the sample. As concerns this clonotype: Its antigen has not been determined. Base-call qualities are not available, and no considerably larger clone is one nucleotide away.

This TCR derives from a human donor who donated a stem cell graft to a child with acute myeloid leukemia. The sample in question was PBMCs from the stem cell graft donor, obtained from the stem cell graft.

This receptor has the CDR3 CASSLGGTDNNEQFF. At the DNA level, the sequence is TGTGCCAGCAGCTTAGGGGGGACAGATAACAATGAGCAGTTCTTC. Here the chain combines TRBV7-2 and TRBJ2-1; TRBD1 aligns with 7 central bases. Unmatched junction bases come to 5, with V trimmed by 1 base and J by 5 bases. The CDR3 spans 15 residues, from the cysteine through the phenylalanine. The read is trimmed to its CDR3 DNA, 45 bases read in frame from base 1. The germline V gene provides CDR1 SGHTA and CDR2 FQGNSA.